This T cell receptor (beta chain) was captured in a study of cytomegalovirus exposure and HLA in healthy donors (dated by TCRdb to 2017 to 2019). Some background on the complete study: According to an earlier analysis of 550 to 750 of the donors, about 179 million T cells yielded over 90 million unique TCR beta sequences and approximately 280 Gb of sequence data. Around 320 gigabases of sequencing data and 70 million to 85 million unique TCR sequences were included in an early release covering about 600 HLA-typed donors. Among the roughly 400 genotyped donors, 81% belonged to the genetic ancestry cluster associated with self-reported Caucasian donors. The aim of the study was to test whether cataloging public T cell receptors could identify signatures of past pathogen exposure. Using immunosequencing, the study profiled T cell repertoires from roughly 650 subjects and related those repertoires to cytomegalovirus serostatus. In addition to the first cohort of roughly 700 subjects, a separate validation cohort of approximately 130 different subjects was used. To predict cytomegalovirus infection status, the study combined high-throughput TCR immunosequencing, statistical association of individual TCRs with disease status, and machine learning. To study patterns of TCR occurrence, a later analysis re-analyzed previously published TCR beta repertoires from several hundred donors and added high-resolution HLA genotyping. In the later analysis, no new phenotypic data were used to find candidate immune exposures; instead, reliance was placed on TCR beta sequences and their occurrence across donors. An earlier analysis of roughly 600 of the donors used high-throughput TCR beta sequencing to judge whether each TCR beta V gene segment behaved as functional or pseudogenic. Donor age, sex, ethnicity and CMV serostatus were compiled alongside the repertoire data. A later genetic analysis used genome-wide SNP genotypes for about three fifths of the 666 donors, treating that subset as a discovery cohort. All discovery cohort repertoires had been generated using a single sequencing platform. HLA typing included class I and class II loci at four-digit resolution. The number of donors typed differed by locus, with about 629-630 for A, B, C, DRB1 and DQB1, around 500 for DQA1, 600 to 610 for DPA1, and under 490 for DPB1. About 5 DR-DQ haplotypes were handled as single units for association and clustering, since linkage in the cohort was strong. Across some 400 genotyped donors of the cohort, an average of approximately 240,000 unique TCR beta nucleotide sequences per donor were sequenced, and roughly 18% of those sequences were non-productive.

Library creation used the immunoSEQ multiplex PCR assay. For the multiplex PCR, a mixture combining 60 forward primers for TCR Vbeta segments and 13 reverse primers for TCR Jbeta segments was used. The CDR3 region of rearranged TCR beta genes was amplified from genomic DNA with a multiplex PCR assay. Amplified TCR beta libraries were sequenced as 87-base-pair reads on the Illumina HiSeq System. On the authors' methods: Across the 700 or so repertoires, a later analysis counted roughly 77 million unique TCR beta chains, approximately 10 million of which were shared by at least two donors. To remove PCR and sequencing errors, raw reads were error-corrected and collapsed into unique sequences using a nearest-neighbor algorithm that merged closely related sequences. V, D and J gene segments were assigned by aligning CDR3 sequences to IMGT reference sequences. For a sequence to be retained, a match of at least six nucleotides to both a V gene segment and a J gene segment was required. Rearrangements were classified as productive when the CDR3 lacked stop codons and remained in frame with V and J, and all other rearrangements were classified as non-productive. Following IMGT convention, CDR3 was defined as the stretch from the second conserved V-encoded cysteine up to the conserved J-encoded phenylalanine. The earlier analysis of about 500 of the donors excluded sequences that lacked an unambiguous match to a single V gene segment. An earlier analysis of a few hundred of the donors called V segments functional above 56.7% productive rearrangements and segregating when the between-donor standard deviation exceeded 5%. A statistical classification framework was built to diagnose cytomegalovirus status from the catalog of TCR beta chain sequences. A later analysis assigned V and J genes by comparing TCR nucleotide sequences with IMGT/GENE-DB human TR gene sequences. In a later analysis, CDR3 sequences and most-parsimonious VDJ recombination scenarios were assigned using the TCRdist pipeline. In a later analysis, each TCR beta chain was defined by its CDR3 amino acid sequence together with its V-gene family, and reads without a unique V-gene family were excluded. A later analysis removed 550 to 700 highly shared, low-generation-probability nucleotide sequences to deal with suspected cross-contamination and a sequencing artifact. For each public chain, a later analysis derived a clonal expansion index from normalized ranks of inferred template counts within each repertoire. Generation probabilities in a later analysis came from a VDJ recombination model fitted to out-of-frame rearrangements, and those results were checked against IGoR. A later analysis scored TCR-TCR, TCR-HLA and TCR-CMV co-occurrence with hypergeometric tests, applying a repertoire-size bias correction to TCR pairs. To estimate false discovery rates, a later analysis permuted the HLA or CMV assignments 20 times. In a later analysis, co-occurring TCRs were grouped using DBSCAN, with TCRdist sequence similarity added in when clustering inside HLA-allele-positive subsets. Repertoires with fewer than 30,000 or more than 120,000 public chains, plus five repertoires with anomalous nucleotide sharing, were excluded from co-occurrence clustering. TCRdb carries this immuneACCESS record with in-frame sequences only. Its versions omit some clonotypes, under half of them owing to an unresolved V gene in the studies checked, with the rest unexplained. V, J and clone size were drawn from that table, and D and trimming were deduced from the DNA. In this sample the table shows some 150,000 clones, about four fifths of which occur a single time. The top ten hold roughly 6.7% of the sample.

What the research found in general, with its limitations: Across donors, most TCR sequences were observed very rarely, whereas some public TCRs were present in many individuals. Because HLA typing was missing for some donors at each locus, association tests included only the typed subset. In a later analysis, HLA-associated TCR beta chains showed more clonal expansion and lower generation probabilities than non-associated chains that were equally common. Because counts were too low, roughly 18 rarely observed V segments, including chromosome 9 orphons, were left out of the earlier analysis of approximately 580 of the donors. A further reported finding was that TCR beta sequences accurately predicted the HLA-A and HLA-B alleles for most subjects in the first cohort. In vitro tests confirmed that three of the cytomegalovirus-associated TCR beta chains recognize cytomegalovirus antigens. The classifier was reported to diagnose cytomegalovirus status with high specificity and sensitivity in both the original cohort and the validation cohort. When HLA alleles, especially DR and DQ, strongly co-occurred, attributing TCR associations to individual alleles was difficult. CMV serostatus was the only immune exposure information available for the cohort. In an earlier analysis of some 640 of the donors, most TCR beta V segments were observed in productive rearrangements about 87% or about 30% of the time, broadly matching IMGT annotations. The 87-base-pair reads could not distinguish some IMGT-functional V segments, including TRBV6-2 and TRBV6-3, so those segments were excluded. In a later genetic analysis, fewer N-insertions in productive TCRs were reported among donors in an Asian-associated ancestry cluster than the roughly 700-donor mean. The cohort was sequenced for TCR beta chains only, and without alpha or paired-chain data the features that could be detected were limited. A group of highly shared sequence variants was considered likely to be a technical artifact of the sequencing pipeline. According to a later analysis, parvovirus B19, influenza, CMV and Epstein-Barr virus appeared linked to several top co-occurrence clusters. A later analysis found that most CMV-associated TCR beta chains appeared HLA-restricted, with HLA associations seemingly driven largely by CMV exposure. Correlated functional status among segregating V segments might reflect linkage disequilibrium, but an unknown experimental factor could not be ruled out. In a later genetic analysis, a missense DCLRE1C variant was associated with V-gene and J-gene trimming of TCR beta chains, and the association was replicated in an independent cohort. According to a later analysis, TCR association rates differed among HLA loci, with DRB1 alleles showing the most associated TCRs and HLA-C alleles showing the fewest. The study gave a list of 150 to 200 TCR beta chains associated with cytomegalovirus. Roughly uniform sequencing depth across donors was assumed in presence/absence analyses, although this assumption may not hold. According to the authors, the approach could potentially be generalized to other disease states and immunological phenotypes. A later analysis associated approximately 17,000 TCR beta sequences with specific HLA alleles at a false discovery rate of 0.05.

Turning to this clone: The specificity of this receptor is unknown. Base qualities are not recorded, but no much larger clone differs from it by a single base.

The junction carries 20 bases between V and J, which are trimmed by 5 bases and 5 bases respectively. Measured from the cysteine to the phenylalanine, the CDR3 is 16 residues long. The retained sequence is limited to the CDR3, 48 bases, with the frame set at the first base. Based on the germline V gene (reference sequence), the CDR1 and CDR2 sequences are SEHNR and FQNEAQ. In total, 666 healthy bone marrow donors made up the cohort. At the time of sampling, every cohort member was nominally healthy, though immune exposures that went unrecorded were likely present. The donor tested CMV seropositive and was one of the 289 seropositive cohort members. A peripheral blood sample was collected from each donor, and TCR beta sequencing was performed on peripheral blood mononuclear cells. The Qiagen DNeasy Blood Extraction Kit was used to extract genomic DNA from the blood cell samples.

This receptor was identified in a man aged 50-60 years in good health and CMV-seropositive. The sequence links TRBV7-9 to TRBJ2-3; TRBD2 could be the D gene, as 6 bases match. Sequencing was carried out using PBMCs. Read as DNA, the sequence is TGTGCCAGCAGCCCCGCGCGTGGGACTTTGGGAGATACGCAGTATTTT. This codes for CASSPARGTLGDTQYF.